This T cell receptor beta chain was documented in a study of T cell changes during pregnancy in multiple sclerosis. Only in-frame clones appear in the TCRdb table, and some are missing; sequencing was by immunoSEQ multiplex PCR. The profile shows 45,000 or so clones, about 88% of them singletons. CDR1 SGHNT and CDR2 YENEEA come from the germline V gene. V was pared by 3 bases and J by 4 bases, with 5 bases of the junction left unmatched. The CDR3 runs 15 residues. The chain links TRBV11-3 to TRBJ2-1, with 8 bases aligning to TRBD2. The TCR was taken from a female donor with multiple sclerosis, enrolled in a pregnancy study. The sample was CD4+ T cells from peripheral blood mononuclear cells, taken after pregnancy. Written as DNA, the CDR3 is TGTGCCAGCAGCTTCTCAGCGGGAGATTACAATGAGCAGTTCTTC. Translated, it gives CASSFSAGDYNEQFF.